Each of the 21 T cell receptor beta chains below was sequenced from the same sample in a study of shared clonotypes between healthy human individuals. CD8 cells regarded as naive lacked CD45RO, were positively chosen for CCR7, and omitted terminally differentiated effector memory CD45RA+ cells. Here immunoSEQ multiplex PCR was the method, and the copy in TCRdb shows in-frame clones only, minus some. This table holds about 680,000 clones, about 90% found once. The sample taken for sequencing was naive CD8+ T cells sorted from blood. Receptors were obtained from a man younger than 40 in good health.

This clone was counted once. The CDR3 DNA follows: TGTGCCACAAAGGAAGCGGGAGCGCCAGACGAGCAGTACTTC. Protein product: CATKEAGAPDEQYF. The rearrangement uses TRBV27 and TRBJ2-7; 8 nucleotides line up with TRBD2. V gave up 10 bases and J gave up 5 bases; unmatched junction bases: 13. CDR3 size: 14 residues. The germline V gene encodes CDR1 MNHEY and CDR2 SMNVEV (reference sequence).

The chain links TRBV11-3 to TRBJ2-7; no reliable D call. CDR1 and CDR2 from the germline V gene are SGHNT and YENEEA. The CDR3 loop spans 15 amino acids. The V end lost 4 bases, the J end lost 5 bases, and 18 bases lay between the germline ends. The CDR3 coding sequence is TGTGCCAGCAGCTCTGAATTTGACGCATACGACGAGCAGTACTTC. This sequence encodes CASSSEFDAYDEQYF.

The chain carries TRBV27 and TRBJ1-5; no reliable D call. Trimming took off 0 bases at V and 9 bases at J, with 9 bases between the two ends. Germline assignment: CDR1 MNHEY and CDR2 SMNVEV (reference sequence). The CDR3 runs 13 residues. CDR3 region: CASSLSGYWPQHF. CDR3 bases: TGTGCCAGCAGTTTATCCGGTTACTGGCCCCAGCATTTT.

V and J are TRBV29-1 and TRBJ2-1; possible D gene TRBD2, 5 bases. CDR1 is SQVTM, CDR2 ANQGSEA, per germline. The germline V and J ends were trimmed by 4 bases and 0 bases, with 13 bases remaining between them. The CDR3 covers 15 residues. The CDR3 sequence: CSVGMAGLSYNEQFF. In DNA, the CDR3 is TGCAGCGTTGGAATGGCGGGCCTCTCCTACAATGAGCAGTTCTTC.

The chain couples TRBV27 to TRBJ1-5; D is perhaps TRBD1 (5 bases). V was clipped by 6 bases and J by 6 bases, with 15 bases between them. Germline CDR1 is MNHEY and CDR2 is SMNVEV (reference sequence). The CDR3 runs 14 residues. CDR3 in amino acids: CASSVGAGFQPQHF. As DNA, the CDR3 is TGTGCCAGCAGCGTTGGAGCAGGGTTTCAGCCCCAGCATTTT.

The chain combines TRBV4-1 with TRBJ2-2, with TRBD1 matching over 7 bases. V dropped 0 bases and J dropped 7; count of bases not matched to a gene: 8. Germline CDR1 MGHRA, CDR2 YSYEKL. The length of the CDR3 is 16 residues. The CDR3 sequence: CASSQDVQGVGGELFF. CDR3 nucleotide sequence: TGCGCCAGCAGCCAAGATGTGCAGGGGGTAGGCGGGGAGCTGTTTTTT.

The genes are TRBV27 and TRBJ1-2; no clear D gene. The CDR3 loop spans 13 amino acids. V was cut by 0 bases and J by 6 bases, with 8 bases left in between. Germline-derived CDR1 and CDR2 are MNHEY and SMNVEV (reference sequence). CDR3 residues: CASSLSLSNGYTF. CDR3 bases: TGTGCCAGCAGTTTATCATTAAGTAATGGCTACACCTTC.

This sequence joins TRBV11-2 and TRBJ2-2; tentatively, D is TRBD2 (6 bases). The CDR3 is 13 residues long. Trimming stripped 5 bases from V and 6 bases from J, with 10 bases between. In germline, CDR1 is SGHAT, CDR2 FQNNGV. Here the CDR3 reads CASSLWRAGELFF. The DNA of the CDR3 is TGTGCCAGCAGCCTTTGGAGGGCCGGGGAGCTGTTTTTT.

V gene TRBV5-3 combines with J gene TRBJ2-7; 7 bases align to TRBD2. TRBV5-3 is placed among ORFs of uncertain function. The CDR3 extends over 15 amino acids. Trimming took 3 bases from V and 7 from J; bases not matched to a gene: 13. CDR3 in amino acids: CARSSSLSAGDEQYF. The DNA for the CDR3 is TGTGCCAGAAGCTCATCCCTATCGGCGGGAGATGAGCAGTACTTC.

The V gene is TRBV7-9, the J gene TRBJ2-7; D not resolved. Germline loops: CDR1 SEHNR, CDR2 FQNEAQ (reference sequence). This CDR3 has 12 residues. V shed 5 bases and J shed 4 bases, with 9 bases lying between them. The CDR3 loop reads CASSHGVYEQYF. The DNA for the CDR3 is TGTGCCAGCAGCCACGGAGTATACGAGCAGTACTTC.

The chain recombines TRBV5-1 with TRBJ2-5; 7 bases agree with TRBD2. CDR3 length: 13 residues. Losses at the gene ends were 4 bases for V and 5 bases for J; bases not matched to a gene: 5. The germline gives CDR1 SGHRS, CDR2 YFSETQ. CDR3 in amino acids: CASSGDGGETQYF. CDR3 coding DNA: TGCGCCAGCAGCGGGGACGGGGGGGAGACCCAGTACTTC. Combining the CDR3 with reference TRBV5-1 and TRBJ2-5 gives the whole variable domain KAGVTQTPRYLIKTRGQQVTLSCSPISGHRSVSWYQQTPGQGLQFLFEYFSETQRNKGNFPGRFSGRQFSNSRSEMNVSTLELGDSALYLCASSGDGGETQYFGPGTRLLVL.

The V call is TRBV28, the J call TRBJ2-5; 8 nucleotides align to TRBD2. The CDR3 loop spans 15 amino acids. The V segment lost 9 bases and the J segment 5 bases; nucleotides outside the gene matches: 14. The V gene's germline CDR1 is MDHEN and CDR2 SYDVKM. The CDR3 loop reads CASGGASGSWETQYF. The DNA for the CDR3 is TGTGCCAGTGGGGGGGCTAGCGGGTCCTGGGAGACCCAGTACTTC. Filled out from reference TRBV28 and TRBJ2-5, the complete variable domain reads DVKVTQSSRYLVKRTGEKVFLECVQDMDHENMFWYRQDPGLGLRLIYFSYDVKMKEKGDIPEGYSVSREKKERFSLILESASTNQTSMYLCASGGASGSWETQYFGPGTRLLVL.

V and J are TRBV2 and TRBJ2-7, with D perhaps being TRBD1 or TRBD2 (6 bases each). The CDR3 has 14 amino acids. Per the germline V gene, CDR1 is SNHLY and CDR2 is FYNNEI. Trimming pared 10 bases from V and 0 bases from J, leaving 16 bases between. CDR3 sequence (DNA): TGTGCCACCAAGCTGCGGGACAACTCCTACGAGCAGTACTTC. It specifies CATKLRDNSYEQYF.

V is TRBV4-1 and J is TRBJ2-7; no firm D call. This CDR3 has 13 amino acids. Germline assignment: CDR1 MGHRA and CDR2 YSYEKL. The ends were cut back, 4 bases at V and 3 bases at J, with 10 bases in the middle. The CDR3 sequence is CASSPNTNYEQYF. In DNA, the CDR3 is TGCGCCAGCAGCCCCAACACGAACTACGAGCAGTACTTC.

Here the CDR3 DNA reads TGTGCCAGCAGTTTCGGGACTAGCGGGACCGCTGAGCAGTTCTTC. Translating it yields CASSFGTSGTAEQFF. The chain uses TRBV28 and TRBJ2-1; 13 positions match TRBD2. This CDR3 is 15 amino acids long. V shed 3 bases and J 9 bases; nucleotides not matched to a gene: 5. The germline V gene has CDR1 MDHEN and CDR2 SYDVKM. The complete variable domain, with remaining parts taken from reference TRBV28 and TRBJ2-1, reads DVKVTQSSRYLVKRTGEKVFLECVQDMDHENMFWYRQDPGLGLRLIYFSYDVKMKEKGDIPEGYSVSREKKERFSLILESASTNQTSMYLCASSFGTSGTAEQFFGPGTRLTVL.

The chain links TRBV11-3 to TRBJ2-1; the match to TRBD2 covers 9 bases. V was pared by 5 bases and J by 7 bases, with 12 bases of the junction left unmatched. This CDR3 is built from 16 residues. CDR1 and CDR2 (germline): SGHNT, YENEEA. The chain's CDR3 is CASSPPAGGPRNEQFF. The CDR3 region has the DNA TGTGCCAGCAGCCCGCCGGCGGGAGGGCCTCGTAATGAGCAGTTCTTC.

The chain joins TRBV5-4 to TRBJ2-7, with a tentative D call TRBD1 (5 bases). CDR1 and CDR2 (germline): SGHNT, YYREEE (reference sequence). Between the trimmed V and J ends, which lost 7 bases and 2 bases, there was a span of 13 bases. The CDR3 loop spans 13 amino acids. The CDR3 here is CASGTGVTYEQYF. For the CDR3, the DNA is TGTGCCAGCGGTACAGGCGTCACCTACGAGCAGTACTTC.

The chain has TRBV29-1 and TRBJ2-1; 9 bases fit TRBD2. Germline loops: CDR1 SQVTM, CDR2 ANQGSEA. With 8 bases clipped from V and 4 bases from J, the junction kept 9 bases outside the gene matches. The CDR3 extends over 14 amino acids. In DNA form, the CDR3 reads TGCAGCATAAGAGGACTAGCGAATTACAATGAGCAGTTCTTC. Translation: CSIRGLANYNEQFF.

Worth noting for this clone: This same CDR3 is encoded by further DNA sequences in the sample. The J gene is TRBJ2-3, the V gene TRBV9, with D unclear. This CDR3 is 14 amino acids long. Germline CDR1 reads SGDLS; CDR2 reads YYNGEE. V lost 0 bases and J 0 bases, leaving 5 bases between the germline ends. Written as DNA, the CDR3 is TGTGCCAGCAGCGTAGCGGGTAGCACAGATACGCAGTATTTT. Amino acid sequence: CASSVAGSTDTQYF.

CDR3 nucleotide sequence: TGTGCCAGCAGCTTGGGTAGCGGGCAGGGGAGCATTCAGTACTTC. It encodes CASSLGSGQGSIQYF. This sequence joins TRBV11-2 and TRBJ2-4; weak D call: TRBD2 (7 bases). Trimming stripped 3 bases from V and 9 bases from J, with 18 bases between. Germline loops: CDR1 SGHAT, CDR2 FQNNGV. The CDR3 contains 15 residues. Together with reference TRBV11-2 and TRBJ2-4, the CDR3 gives the full variable domain: EAGVAQSPRYKIIEKRQSVAFWCNPISGHATLYWYQQILGQGPKLLIQFQNNGVVDDSQLPKDRFSAERLKGVDSTLKIQPAKLEDSAVYLCASSLGSGQGSIQYFGAGTRLSVL.

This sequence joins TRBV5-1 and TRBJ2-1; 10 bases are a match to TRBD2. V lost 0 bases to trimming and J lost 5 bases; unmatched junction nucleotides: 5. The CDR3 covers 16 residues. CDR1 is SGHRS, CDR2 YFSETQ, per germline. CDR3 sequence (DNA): TGCGCCAGCAGCTTGGGCTGGCTAGCGGGGGACAATGAGCAGTTCTTC. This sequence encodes CASSLGWLAGDNEQFF.